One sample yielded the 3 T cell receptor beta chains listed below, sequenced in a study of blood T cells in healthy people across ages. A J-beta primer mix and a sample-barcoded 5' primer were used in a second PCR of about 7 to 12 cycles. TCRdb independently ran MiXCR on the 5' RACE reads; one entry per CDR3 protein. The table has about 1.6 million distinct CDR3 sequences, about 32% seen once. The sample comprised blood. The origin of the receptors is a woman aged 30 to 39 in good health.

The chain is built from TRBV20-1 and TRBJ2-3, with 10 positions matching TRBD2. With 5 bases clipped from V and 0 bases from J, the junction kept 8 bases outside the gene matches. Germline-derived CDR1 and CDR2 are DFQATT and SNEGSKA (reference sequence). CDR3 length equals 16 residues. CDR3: CSAHRPTSGSTDTQYF. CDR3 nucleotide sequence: TGCAGTGCTCACCGGCCGACTAGCGGGAGCACAGATACGCAGTATTTT.

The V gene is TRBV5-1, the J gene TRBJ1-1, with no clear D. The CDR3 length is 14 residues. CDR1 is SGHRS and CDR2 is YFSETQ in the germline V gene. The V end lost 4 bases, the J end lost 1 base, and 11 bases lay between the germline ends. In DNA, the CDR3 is TGCGCCAGCAGCACTACGACCCGGAACACTGAAGCTTTCTTT. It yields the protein CASSTTTRNTEAFF.

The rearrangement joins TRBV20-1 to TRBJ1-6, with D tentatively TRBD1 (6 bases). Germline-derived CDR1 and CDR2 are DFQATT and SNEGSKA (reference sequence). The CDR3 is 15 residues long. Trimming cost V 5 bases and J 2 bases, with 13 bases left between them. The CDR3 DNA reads TGCAGTGCTCTGACAGGAAGACCCTATAATTCACCCCTCCACTTT. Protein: CSALTGRPYNSPLHF.